The 14 T cell receptor beta chains listed next were all sequenced from one sample in a study of radiation and T cells in renal cell carcinoma. TCRdb's copy holds only in-frame clones and misses some; the assay was immunoSEQ multiplex PCR. Among 55,000 to 65,000 clones listed, roughly 79% were seen once. Time point denoted: baseline pretreatment blood. As to treatment: 15 Gy SBRT to primary tumor, nephrectomy 4 weeks later. The material was blood, obtained from a patient whose treatment included radiotherapy and nephrectomy. The receptors come from a man aged 55 to 70 with renal cell carcinoma.

This sequence joins TRBV6-1 and TRBJ1-3; D ambiguous. The V and J ends lost 4 bases and 4 bases respectively, with 8 bases between them. CDR1 is MNHNS, CDR2 SASEGT, per germline. The CDR3 contains 13 residues. CDR3 coding DNA: TGTGCCAGCAGTGCGGAGAGGGGAAACACCATATATTTT. This translates into CASSAERGNTIYF.

CDR3 sequence: CASRIQGYTEAFF. DNA of the CDR3: TGTGCCAGCAGGATACAGGGTTACACTGAAGCTTTCTTT. V gene TRBV6-1 combines with J gene TRBJ1-1; the D gene is possibly TRBD1 (6 bases). Germline CDR1 MNHNS, CDR2 SASEGT. This CDR3 has 13 amino acids. V shed 6 bases and J shed 3 bases, with 11 bases lying between them.

This chain joins TRBV4-2 and TRBJ1-4; the D gene is possibly TRBD1 (6 bases). Germline lookup yields CDR1 LGHNA and CDR2 YNFKEQ. The V gene lost 5 bases and the J gene lost 6 bases, with 7 bases spanning the gap. The CDR3 consists of 12 residues. For the CDR3, the DNA is TGTGCCAGCAGCAGGGGGGATGAAAAACTGTTTTTT. Translated, it gives CASSRGDEKLFF.

V gene TRBV12-5 combines with J gene TRBJ2-1, with D unresolved. V was trimmed by 8 bases and J by 5 bases, leaving 10 bases between them. This CDR3 is 12 amino acids long. Germline loops: CDR1 LGHNT, CDR2 FRNRAP. The CDR3 coding sequence is TGTGCTAGTACCCCCTGGGACAATGAGCAGTTCTTC. Translating it yields CASTPWDNEQFF.

V usage is TRBV19 and J usage is TRBJ2-1, with D maybe TRBD1 (7 bases). Trimming cost V 4 bases and J 1 base, with 11 bases left between them. Germline assignment: CDR1 LNHDA and CDR2 SQIVND (reference sequence). The CDR3 extends over 15 amino acids. The CDR3 bases are TGTGCCAGTAGTAGTCCAGGGGGGTCCTACAATGAGCAGTTCTTC. This gives the protein CASSSPGGSYNEQFF.

The chain joins TRBV7-2 to TRBJ1-3, with D unresolved. The V and J ends lost 2 bases and 0 bases respectively, with 5 bases between them. Germline assignment: CDR1 SGHTA and CDR2 FQGNSA. This CDR3 comprises 14 residues. CDR3 loop: CASSLLHSGNTIYF. DNA of the CDR3: TGTGCCAGCAGCTTATTGCACTCTGGAAACACCATATATTTT.

This rearrangement joins TRBV10-1 to TRBJ1-4, with D unclear. This CDR3 spans 15 amino acids. Germline CDR1 WNHNN, CDR2 SYGVQD (reference sequence). The V gene lost 3 bases and the J gene lost 3 bases, with 11 bases spanning the gap. The CDR3 coding sequence is TGCGCCAGCAGTGATTCGACGGACTCTAATGAAAAACTGTTTTTT. Protein product: CASSDSTDSNEKLFF.

This clone was observed a few times. This chain joins TRBV15 and TRBJ1-5; no clear D. This CDR3 has 13 residues. Germline V gives CDR1 LNHNV, CDR2 YYDKDF (reference sequence). The ends were cut back, 4 bases at V and 5 bases at J, with 9 bases in the middle. This CDR3 is CATSTRADQPQHF. DNA for the CDR3: TGTGCCACCAGCACCCGGGCTGATCAGCCCCAGCATTTT.

The V call is TRBV15, the J call TRBJ2-1; TRBD2 agrees at 14 bases. Germline V gives CDR1 LNHNV, CDR2 YYDKDF (reference sequence). Trimming cost V 3 bases and J 0 bases; bases outside gene matches: 10. CDR3 size: 20 residues. The CDR3 DNA is TGTGCCACCAGCAGGTCGACTAGCGGGAGGGCCCTACTCTCCTACAATGAGCAGTTCTTC. Translating it yields CATSRSTSGRALLSYNEQFF.

V usage is TRBV6-6 and J usage is TRBJ2-3, with D hard to call. The V and J ends lost 1 base and 6 bases respectively, with 8 bases between them. Per germline, CDR1 MNHNY and CDR2 SVGAGI (reference sequence). This CDR3 contains 13 residues. For the CDR3, the DNA is TGTGCCAGCAGTTACTTGGTGGGGGATACGCAGTATTTT. As protein: CASSYLVGDTQYF.

The chain combines TRBV4-3 with TRBJ1-5; tentative D call: TRBD1 (5 bases). CDR1 and CDR2 (germline): LGHNA, YSLEER. Trimming took 1 base from V and 6 from J, leaving 13 bases between them. This CDR3 has 15 amino acids. CDR3 residues: CASSQVGGAGQPQHF. The CDR3 DNA reads as TGCGCCAGCAGCCAAGTGGGTGGGGCAGGTCAGCCCCAGCATTTT.

This clone came up once. V gene TRBV7-8 combines with J gene TRBJ1-1, with D unclear. Looked up from germline, CDR1 is SGHVS and CDR2 is FQNEAQ. V lost 2 bases and J 0 bases, leaving 4 bases between the germline ends. This CDR3 is 13 amino acids long. CDR3 coding DNA: TGTGCCAGCAGCTTATCGCTGAACACTGAAGCTTTCTTT. It codes for CASSLSLNTEAFF.

The chain links TRBV27 to TRBJ2-7; D is possibly TRBD1 (5 bases). The CDR3 runs to 14 residues. In germline, CDR1 is MNHEY, CDR2 SMNVEV (reference sequence). Trimming left V 5 bases short and J 5 bases short, with 16 bases between. The CDR3 coding sequence is TGTGCCAGCAGTATGACAGCAGTTGTCAACGAGCAGTACTTC. It is translated as CASSMTAVVNEQYF.

The chain is built from TRBV6-5 and TRBJ1-1; D is unclear. The germline V gene encodes CDR1 MNHEY and CDR2 SVGAGI. Deletions cut 0 bases from V and 10 bases from J, with 12 bases between. This CDR3 comprises 13 residues. CDR3 residues: CASSYSTSEGAFF. The CDR3 coding sequence is TGTGCCAGCAGTTACTCGACCTCGGAGGGAGCTTTCTTT.